The rows below give T cell receptor beta chains drawn from one sample of a study of T cell responses to AZD1222 COVID-19 vaccine. Data came from immunoSEQ multiplex PCR; TCRdb stores just in-frame clones and leaves some out. The sample has 150,000 or so clones, about nine tenths seen once. The starting material was peripheral blood, obtained on day 0 of AZD1222 vaccination. These receptors all come from an adult in good health. CDR3s include the opening cysteine and the closing phenylalanine or tryptophan. Fields, in order: V gene, J gene, D gene, clone size, CDR3 protein, CDR3 DNA. A D gene is named only where the DNA matches it firmly. Expanded clones get a size class; other rows say once, few or many, or leave the size out.

TRBV27	TRBJ2-7	NA	NA	CASSTENAGLYEQYF	TGTGCCAGCAGTACGGAAAACGCAGGCCTATACGAGCAGTACTTC
TRBV3-1/TRBV3-2	TRBJ1-4	NA	once	CASSQSRRRAAVVNGKLFF	TGTGCCAGCAGCCAATCCCGGCGGAGGGCTGCGGTCGTGAACGGGAAACTGTTTTTT
TRBV6-4	TRBJ2-3	NA	few	CASSDEPTGTDTQYF	TGTGCCAGCAGTGACGAACCGACAGGCACAGATACGCAGTATTTT
TRBV2	TRBJ1-5	TRBD1	NA	CASSGQGRFQPQHF	TGTGCCAGCAGCGGACAGGGAAGGTTTCAGCCCCAGCATTTT
TRBV9	TRBJ1-2	TRBD1	NA	CASSVGGQGGVYTF	TGTGCCAGCAGCGTAGGAGGGCAGGGGGGCGTCTACACCTTC
TRBV5-6	TRBJ1-1	TRBD1	NA	CASSPTGTANTEAFF	TGTGCCAGCAGCCCAACCGGGACAGCGAACACTGAAGCTTTCTTT
TRBV5-1	TRBJ2-3	NA	NA	CASSLGGNRAASTDTQYF	TGCGCCAGCAGCTTGGGGGGGAACAGGGCCGCTAGCACAGATACGCAGTATTTT
TRBV27	TRBJ1-2	TRBD1	few	CASSSRDRGSYGYTF	TGTGCCAGCAGTTCACGGGACAGGGGCTCCTATGGCTACACCTTC
TRBV6-1	TRBJ2-3	TRBD2	NA	CASSAPAGGHTDTQYF	TGTGCCAGCAGTGCTCCAGCGGGAGGGCACACAGATACGCAGTATTTT
TRBV6-6	TRBJ1-1	TRBD1	few	CASSYSGQGEAFF	TGTGCCAGCAGTTACTCGGGACAGGGTGAAGCTTTCTTT
TRBV20-1	TRBJ2-1	TRBD2	NA	CSASQTSRRSNEQFF	TGCAGTGCTAGTCAGACTAGCAGGAGGAGTAATGAGCAGTTCTTC
TRBV24-1	TRBJ1-1	NA	NA	CATSDRPATSGAFF	TGTGCCACCAGTGATCGACCCGCCACATCGGGAGCTTTCTTT
TRBV18	TRBJ1-6	TRBD1	NA	CASSPGTENSPLHF	TGTGCCAGCTCCCCCGGGACAGAAAATTCACCCCTCCACTTT
TRBV5-1	TRBJ1-2	TRBD1	NA	CASSLGQGAMYTF	TGCGCCAGCAGCTTAGGACAGGGAGCTATGTACACCTTC
TRBV25-1	TRBJ2-7	NA	once	CASSYGLSGDEQYF	TGCGCCAGCAGCTACGGCCTCTCGGGGGACGAGCAGTACTTC
TRBV30	TRBJ1-6	NA	NA	CAWSESLSGDNSPLHF	TGTGCCTGGAGTGAGTCCCTTAGCGGGGACAATTCACCCCTCCACTTT
TRBV11-2	TRBJ2-3	TRBD2	NA	CASNTAGGPTDTQYF	TGTGCCAGCAACACCGCGGGGGGCCCCACAGATACGCAGTATTTT
TRBV14	TRBJ2-1	NA	NA	CASSQGGGGSYNEQFF	TGTGCCAGCAGCCAGGGGGGCGGTGGCTCCTACAATGAGCAGTTCTTC
TRBV7-2	TRBJ2-2	TRBD2	NA	CASSLVRTSIAGELFF	TGTGCCAGCAGCTTAGTGAGGACTAGCATCGCCGGGGAGCTGTTTTTT
TRBV4-1	TRBJ1-5	NA	NA	CASSQGQSYWPQHF	TGCGCCAGCAGCCAAGGGCAGTCTTATTGGCCCCAGCATTTT
TRBV29-1	TRBJ2-1	NA	NA	CSFRGSSYNEQFF	TGCAGCTTCAGAGGGAGCTCCTACAATGAGCAGTTCTTC
TRBV9	TRBJ2-7	NA	NA	CASSVDFGYGLEQYF	TGTGCCAGCAGCGTAGATTTCGGGTATGGGCTCGAGCAGTACTTC
TRBV27	TRBJ1-1	TRBD1	NA	CASRPGQAPLGAFF	TGTGCCAGCAGACCGGGACAGGCTCCCTTAGGGGCTTTCTTT
TRBV5-4	TRBJ2-7	NA	NA	CASSLGGYEQYF	TGTGCCAGCAGCTTAGGTGGATACGAGCAGTACTTC
TRBV6-1	TRBJ2-3	NA	NA	CASSEGSNTDTQYF	TGTGCCAGCAGTGAAGGATCGAACACAGATACGCAGTATTTT
TRBV4-3	TRBJ2-5	NA	NA	CASSQVSRSQETQYF	TGCGCCAGCAGCCAAGTATCGCGGAGCCAAGAGACCCAGTACTTC
TRBV7-6	TRBJ1-4	TRBD1	NA	CASRQNRGNVANEKLFF	TGTGCCAGCAGACAAAACAGGGGGAACGTCGCTAATGAAAAACTGTTTTTT
TRBV18	TRBJ1-2	NA	NA	CASSDNAAGRYGYTF	TGTGCCAGCTCAGATAACGCCGCGGGACGATATGGCTACACCTTC
TRBV4-1	TRBJ1-5	TRBD1	NA	CASSPIGQGGQPQHF	TGCGCCAGCAGCCCCATAGGACAGGGAGGTCAGCCCCAGCATTTT
TRBV19	TRBJ1-5	NA	NA	CASLPVRQPQHF	TGTGCCAGCCTCCCGGTACGTCAGCCCCAGCATTTT
TRBV5-1	TRBJ2-3	TRBD2	NA	CASSLGLAGTDTQYF	TGCGCCAGCAGCCTGGGGCTAGCGGGCACAGATACGCAGTATTTT
TRBV6-5	TRBJ1-1	NA	NA	CASSYRQEHTEAFF	TGTGCCAGCAGTTACCGGCAGGAGCACACTGAAGCTTTCTTT
TRBV7-8	TRBJ1-1	TRBD1	once	CASSPRQGLNTEAFF	TGTGCCAGCAGCCCTAGACAGGGACTGAACACTGAAGCTTTCTTT
TRBV14	TRBJ2-7	NA	NA	CASSQDVSDYEQYF	TGTGCCAGCAGCCAAGACGTATCTGACTACGAGCAGTACTTC
TRBV19	TRBJ2-2	NA	NA	CATPVSPDTGELFF	TGTGCCACCCCTGTCTCGCCGGACACCGGGGAGCTGTTTTTT
TRBV28	TRBJ1-5	NA	NA	CASTLGTQGNQPQHF	TGTGCCAGCACCCTAGGGACCCAGGGCAATCAGCCCCAGCATTTT
TRBV19	TRBJ1-1	NA	NA	CASDAGQQAFF	TGTGCCAGTGATGCTGGACAGCAAGCTTTCTTT
TRBV28	TRBJ1-4	NA	NA	CASSLGEKLFF	TGTGCCAGCAGTTTAGGTGAAAAACTGTTTTTT
TRBV6-5	TRBJ1-4	NA	NA	CASSTFAARNEKLFF	TGTGCCAGCAGTACCTTCGCAGCCCGTAATGAAAAACTGTTTTTT
TRBV4-2	TRBJ1-4	NA	NA	CASSQDPARGTSGNEKLFF	TGTGCCAGCAGCCAAGACCCGGCCCGGGGCACCTCGGGTAATGAAAAACTGTTTTTT
TRBV4-2	TRBJ2-7	TRBD2	NA	CASSPWTSLVPYEQYF	TGTGCCAGCAGCCCTTGGACTAGTCTTGTCCCCTACGAGCAGTACTTC
TRBV28	TRBJ1-1	NA	NA	CASSSSTEAFF	TGTGCCAGCAGTTCGAGCACTGAAGCTTTCTTT
TRBV6-2/TRBV6-3	TRBJ2-5	NA	once	CASSYSLRGGETQYF	TGTGCCAGCAGTTACTCGCTGAGGGGGGGGGAGACCCAGTACTTC
TRBV7-3	TRBJ1-2	NA	NA	CASSHLGGEGYTF	TGTGCCAGCAGCCACCTGGGGGGAGAAGGCTACACCTTC
TRBV15	TRBJ1-4	TRBD1	NA	CATSSRDRGRELFF	TGTGCCACCAGCAGCCGGGACAGGGGTCGGGAACTGTTTTTT
TRBV6-2/TRBV6-3	TRBJ2-1	TRBD2	NA	CASSWTRINEQFF	TGTGCCAGCAGTTGGACTAGAATTAATGAGCAGTTCTTC
TRBV7-9	TRBJ1-5	TRBD1	once	CASTHAIDRAGQPQHF	TGTGCCAGCACCCACGCGATCGACAGGGCCGGTCAGCCCCAGCATTTT
TRBV6-5	TRBJ1-3	NA	NA	CASSSPSSGNTIYF	TGTGCCAGCAGTTCCCCCAGTTCTGGAAACACCATATATTTT
TRBV5-5	TRBJ2-3	NA	once	CASNVVVDTQYF	TGTGCCAGCAATGTCGTCGTAGATACGCAGTATTTT
TRBV19	TRBJ1-2	NA	NA	CASSIAAQGYTF	TGTGCCAGTAGTATAGCGGCGCAGGGCTACACCTTC
TRBV5-1	TRBJ1-1	NA	NA	CASSPGTNRNTEAFF	TGCGCCAGCAGCCCCGGGACAAACAGAAACACTGAAGCTTTCTTT
TRBV6-4	TRBJ1-2	TRBD1	NA	CASRRSGTGGANYGYTF	TGTGCCAGCAGGAGGTCTGGGACAGGGGGAGCGAACTATGGCTACACCTTC
TRBV6-2/TRBV6-3	TRBJ2-7	NA	NA	CASSYFRRHEQYF	TGTGCCAGCAGTTATTTTCGTAGGCACGAGCAGTACTTC